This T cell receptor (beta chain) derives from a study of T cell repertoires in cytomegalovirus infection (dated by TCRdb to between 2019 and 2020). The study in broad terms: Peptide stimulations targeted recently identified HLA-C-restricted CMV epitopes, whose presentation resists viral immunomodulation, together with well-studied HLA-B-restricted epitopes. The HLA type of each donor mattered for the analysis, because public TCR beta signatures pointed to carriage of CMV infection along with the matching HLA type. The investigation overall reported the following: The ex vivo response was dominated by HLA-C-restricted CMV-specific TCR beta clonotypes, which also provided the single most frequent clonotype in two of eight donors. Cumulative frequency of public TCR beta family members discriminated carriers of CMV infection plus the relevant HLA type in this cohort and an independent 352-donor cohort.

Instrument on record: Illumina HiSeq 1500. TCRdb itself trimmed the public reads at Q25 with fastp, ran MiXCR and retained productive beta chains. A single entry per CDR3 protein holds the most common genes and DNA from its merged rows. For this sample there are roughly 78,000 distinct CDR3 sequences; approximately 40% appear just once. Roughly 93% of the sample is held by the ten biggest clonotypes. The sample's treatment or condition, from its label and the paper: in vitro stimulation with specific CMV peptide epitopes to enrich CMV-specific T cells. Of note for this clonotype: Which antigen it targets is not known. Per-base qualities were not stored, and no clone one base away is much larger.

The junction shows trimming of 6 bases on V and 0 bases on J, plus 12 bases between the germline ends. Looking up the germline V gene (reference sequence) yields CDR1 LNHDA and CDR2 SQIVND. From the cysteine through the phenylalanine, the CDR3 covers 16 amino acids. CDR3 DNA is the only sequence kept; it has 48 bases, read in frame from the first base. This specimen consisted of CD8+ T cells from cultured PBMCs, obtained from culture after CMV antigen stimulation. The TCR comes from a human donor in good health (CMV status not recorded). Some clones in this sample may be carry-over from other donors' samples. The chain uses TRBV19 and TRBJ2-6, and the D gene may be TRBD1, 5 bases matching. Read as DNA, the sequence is TGTGCCAGTAGGGGGCCCTGGACCTCTGGGGCCAACGTCCTGACTTTC. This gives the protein CASRGPWTSGANVLTF.